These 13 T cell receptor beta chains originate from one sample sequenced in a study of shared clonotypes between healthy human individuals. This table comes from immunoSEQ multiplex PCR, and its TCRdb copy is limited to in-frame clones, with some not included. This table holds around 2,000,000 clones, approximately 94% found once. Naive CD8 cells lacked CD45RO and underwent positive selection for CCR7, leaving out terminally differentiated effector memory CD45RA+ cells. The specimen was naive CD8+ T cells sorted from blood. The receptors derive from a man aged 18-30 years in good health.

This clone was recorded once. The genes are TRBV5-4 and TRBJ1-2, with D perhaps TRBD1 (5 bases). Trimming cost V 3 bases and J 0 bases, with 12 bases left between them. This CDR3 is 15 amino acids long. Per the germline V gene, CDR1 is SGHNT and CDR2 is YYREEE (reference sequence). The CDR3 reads CASSWAGFTNYGYTF. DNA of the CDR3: TGTGCCAGCAGCTGGGCAGGGTTCACTAACTATGGCTACACCTTC.

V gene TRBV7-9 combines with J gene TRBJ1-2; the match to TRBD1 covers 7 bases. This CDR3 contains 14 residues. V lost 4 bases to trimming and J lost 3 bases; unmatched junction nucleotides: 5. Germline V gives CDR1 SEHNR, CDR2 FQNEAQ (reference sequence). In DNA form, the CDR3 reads TGTGCCAGCAGCTACGGGGACAGCTACTATGGCTACACCTTC. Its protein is CASSYGDSYYGYTF.

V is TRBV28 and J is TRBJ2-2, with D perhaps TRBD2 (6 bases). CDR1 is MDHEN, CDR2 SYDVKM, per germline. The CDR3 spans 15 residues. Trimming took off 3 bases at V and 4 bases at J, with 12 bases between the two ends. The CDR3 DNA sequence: TGTGCCAGCAGTTTGGAGGGTTGGGGCACCGGGGAGCTGTTTTTT. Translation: CASSLEGWGTGELFF.

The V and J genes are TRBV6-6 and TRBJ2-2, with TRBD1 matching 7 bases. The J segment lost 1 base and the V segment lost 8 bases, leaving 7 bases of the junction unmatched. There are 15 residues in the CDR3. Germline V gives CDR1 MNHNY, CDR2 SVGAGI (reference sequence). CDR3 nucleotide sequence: TGTGCCAGCCTCAGGGGGTGGGGGAACACCGGGGAGCTGTTTTTT. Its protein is CASLRGWGNTGELFF.

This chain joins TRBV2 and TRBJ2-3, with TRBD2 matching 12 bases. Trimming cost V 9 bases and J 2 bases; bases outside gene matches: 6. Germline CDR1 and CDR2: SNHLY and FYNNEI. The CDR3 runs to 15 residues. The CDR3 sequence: CASASSGGATDTQYF. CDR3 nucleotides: TGTGCCAGTGCCTCTAGCGGGGGGGCCACAGATACGCAGTATTTT.

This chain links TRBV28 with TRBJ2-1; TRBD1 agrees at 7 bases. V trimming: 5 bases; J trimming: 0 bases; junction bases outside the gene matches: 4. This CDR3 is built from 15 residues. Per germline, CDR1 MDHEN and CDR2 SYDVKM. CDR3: CASSTDRDSYNEQFF. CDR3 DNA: TGTGCCAGCAGTACTGACAGGGACTCCTACAATGAGCAGTTCTTC.

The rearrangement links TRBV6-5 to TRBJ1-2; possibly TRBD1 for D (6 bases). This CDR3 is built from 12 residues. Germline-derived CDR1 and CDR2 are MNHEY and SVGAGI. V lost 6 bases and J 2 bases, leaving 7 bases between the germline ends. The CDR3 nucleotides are TGTGCCAGCAGCGACAGGAACTATGGCTACACCTTC. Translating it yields CASSDRNYGYTF.

The CDR3 sequence is CASSIISAGELFF. Written as DNA, the CDR3 is TGTGCCAGCAGTATTATTTCGGCCGGGGAGCTGTTTTTT. The rearrangement joins TRBV27 to TRBJ2-2; no clear D. The V gene lost 5 bases and the J gene lost 6 bases, with 10 bases spanning the gap. CDR3 size: 13 residues. Germline V gives CDR1 MNHEY, CDR2 SMNVEV (reference sequence).

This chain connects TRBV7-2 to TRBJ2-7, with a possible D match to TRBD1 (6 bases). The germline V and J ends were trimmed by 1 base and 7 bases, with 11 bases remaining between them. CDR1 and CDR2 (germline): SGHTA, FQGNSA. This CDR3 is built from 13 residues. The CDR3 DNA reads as TGTGCCAGCAGCTTAGTCCCAGGGGAAGAGCAGTACTTC. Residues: CASSLVPGEEQYF.

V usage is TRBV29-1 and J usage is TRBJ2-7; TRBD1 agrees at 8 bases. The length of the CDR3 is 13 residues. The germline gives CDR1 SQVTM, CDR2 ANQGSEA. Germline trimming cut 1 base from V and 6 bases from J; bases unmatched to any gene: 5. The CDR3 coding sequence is TGCAGCGTTGAAGTAGGGACAGGCGGCGAGCAGTACTTC. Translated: CSVEVGTGGEQYF.

The CDR3 DNA follows: TGCGCCAGCGGGCCTCATAAGGGACAGGGTAACACTGAAGCTTTCTTT. It translates to CASGPHKGQGNTEAFF. The chain is built from TRBV4-1 and TRBJ1-1, with 9 bases lining up with TRBD1. The CDR3 covers 16 residues. J lost 2 bases, V lost 8 bases, and 12 bases had no gene match. The germline V gene has CDR1 MGHRA and CDR2 YSYEKL.

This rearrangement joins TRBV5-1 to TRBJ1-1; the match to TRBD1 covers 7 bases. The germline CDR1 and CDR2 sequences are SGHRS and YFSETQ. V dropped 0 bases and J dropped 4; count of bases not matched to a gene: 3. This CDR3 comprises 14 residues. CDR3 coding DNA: TGCGCCAGCAGCTTGGGTTCAGGGGGCACTGAAGCTTTCTTT. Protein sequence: CASSLGSGGTEAFF. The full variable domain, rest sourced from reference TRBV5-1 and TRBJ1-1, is KAGVTQTPRYLIKTRGQQVTLSCSPISGHRSVSWYQQTPGQGLQFLFEYFSETQRNKGNFPGRFSGRQFSNSRSEMNVSTLELGDSALYLCASSLGSGGTEAFFGQGTRLTVV.

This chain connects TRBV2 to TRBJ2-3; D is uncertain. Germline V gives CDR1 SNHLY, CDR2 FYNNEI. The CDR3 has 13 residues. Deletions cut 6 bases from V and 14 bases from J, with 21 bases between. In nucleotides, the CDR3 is TGTGCCAGCAGAGACATGTCTCTCGTAAATCGGTATTTT. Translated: CASRDMSLVNRYF. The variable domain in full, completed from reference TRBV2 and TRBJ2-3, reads EPEVTQTPSHQVTQMGQEVILRCVPISNHLYFYWYRQILGQKVEFLVSFYNNEISEKSEIFDDQFSVERPDGSNFTLKIRSTKLEDSAMYFCASRDMSLVNRYFGPGTRLTVL.